This T cell receptor beta chain was retrieved from a study of T cells in Graves' hyperthyroidism and ophthalmopathy. Criteria for exclusion of patients were uncontrolled infection, other autoimmune disease, pregnancy or lactation. On the basis of clinical symptoms, serum thyroxine and TRAb, thyroid ultrasound and orbital computed tomography, diagnoses were made. Germline V gene sequence: CDR1 DFQATT, CDR2 SNEGSKA (reference sequence). The CDR3 spans 14 residues. V lost 3 bases, J lost 8 bases, and 11 bases stayed unmatched. TCR beta CDR3 regions were amplified from RNA. In the first-round RT-PCR of the TCR CDR3, the HTBI primer set was used. Using its own MiXCR run on the multiplex PCR reads, TCRdb lists one record per CDR3 protein. The sample shows roughly 200,000 distinct CDR3 sequences, around 16% of them seen only once. This clonotype was detected a few times. Its antigen remains unknown. Points from the study as a whole: Clonotypes that were expanded in thyroid above 0.001 mostly appeared in blood too. A model of 13 V-J pairs discriminated ophthalmopathy from stable hyperthyroidism.

The source is a man aged 35 to 55 with Graves' hyperthyroidism. Material: blood. This chain joins TRBV20-1 and TRBJ1-2; 8 bases are shared with TRBD1. CDR3 DNA sequence: TGCAGTGCTAGCCCGCAGCAGGGGGCGGAGGGCTACACCTTC. Its translation is CSASPQQGAEGYTF.